The 18 T cell receptor beta chains presented below share a single source sample, sequenced in a study of monozygotic twins with cystic fibrosis. TCRdb keeps only in-frame clones here, not all; method: immunoSEQ multiplex PCR. The sample lists tens of thousands of clones; 90% to 95% were seen once. The sequencing input was blood. The source of these receptors is a boy younger than 10 with cystic fibrosis.

This chain's CDR3 is CASSEAGFANSPLHF. DNA for the CDR3: TGTGCCAGCAGTGAAGCGGGGTTTGCTAATTCACCCCTCCACTTT. V and J are TRBV2 and TRBJ1-6, with D unclear. The CDR3 contains 15 residues. V lost 0 bases and J lost 6, with 9 bases in between. CDR1 is SNHLY and CDR2 is FYNNEI in the germline V gene.

The chain is built from TRBV7-2 and TRBJ1-3; D is possibly TRBD1 (5 bases). Per the germline V gene, CDR1 is SGHTA and CDR2 is FQGNSA. The CDR3 runs 14 residues. V was pared by 0 bases and J by 9 bases, with 12 bases between. The CDR3 bases are TGTGCCAGCAGCTTAGCCCAGGGAGGTGGCACCATATATTTT. This sequence encodes CASSLAQGGGTIYF.

The chain recombines TRBV15 with TRBJ2-1; 8 bases line up with TRBD2. The CDR3 spans 15 residues. Trimming at V came to 3 bases and at J to 9 bases, leaving 10 bases not matched to a gene. Germline CDR1 is LNHNV and CDR2 is YYDKDF (reference sequence). CDR3 DNA: TGTGCCACCAGCAGTTGGCTAGCGGGTCTTGGTGAGCAGTTCTTC. Protein product: CATSSWLAGLGEQFF.

A few counts support this clone. The J gene is TRBJ1-1, the V gene TRBV9; D not resolved. CDR3 length: 14 residues. The germline V and J ends were trimmed by 2 bases and 0 bases, with 8 bases remaining between them. Germline-derived CDR1 and CDR2 are SGDLS and YYNGEE. In DNA, the CDR3 is TGTGCCAGCAGCGTTGATGGTATGAACACTGAAGCTTTCTTT. This gives the protein CASSVDGMNTEAFF.

The V call is TRBV5-1, the J call TRBJ1-5; the D gene is possibly TRBD1 (6 bases). The germline V gene has CDR1 SGHRS and CDR2 YFSETQ. This CDR3 is 15 amino acids long. V lost 1 base to trimming and J lost 3 bases, with 11 bases between them. This CDR3 reads CASSLRGGPNQPQHF. The CDR3 DNA follows: TGCGCCAGCAGCTTGCGTGGGGGGCCCAATCAGCCCCAGCATTTT.

This chain links TRBV2 with TRBJ1-2; TRBD1 might be the D (6 bases). CDR3 length: 14 residues. Germline CDR1 is SNHLY and CDR2 is FYNNEI. Trimming left V 6 bases short and J 1 base short, with 12 bases between. The CDR3 is CASSITQGNYGYTF. The CDR3 nucleotides are TGTGCCAGCAGCATAACACAGGGTAACTATGGCTACACCTTC.

The V gene is TRBV6-1, the J gene TRBJ1-1; perhaps TRBD1 as D (5 bases). Trimming removed 5 bases at V and 8 bases at J, with 9 bases between. The length of the CDR3 is 11 residues. Germline CDR1 and CDR2: MNHNS and SASEGT. DNA of the CDR3: TGTGCCAGCAGTAGAGGGGTCGAAGCTTTCTTT. It translates to CASSRGVEAFF.

V usage is TRBV9 and J usage is TRBJ1-6; 7 bases agree with TRBD1. The V segment lost 0 bases and the J segment 4 bases; nucleotides outside the gene matches: 7. The germline V gene encodes CDR1 SGDLS and CDR2 YYNGEE. This CDR3 is 17 amino acids long. The CDR3, as DNA: TGTGCCAGCAGCGTAGGGCAGGGGGAAGGGTATAATTCACCCCTCCACTTT. Its translation: CASSVGQGEGYNSPLHF.

This clone was found a few times. The chain carries TRBV19 and TRBJ1-6, with 10 bases matching TRBD1. The junction had 5 bases not matched to a gene; V was cut back by 5 bases and J by 13 bases. The CDR3 consists of 13 residues. The germline gives CDR1 LNHDA, CDR2 SQIVND (reference sequence). The CDR3 region is CASSAGQGNPLHF. The CDR3 nucleotides are TGTGCCAGTAGTGCGGGACAGGGGAATCCCCTCCACTTT.

This chain uses TRBV5-4 with TRBJ2-1; D is perhaps TRBD1 (5 bases). Germline CDR1 reads SGHNT; CDR2 reads YYREEE (reference sequence). Between the trimmed V and J ends, which lost 4 bases and 7 bases, there was a span of 9 bases. The length of the CDR3 is 12 residues. In DNA, the CDR3 is TGTGCCAGCAGCGCCGACAGTAATGAGCAGTTCTTC. This encodes CASSADSNEQFF.

The chain joins TRBV27 to TRBJ2-2; 7 bases are shared with TRBD1. J was trimmed by 1 base and V by 4 bases; bases with no gene match: 9. Germline-derived CDR1 and CDR2 are MNHEY and SMNVEV (reference sequence). The CDR3 is made up of 17 amino acids. CDR3 sequence: CASSSESGQKNTGELFF. The CDR3 DNA reads as TGTGCCAGCAGTTCCGAATCGGGACAGAAGAACACCGGGGAGCTGTTTTTT.

J is TRBJ1-4 and V is TRBV5-6; D gene ambiguous. The CDR3 length is 14 residues. V was trimmed by 1 base and J by 8 bases, leaving 12 bases between them. The germline CDR1 and CDR2 sequences are SGHDT and YYEEEE. The CDR3 region is CASSLRQVNEKLFF. The CDR3 bases are TGTGCCAGCAGCTTGCGGCAGGTAAACGAAAAACTGTTTTTT.

V is TRBV5-8 and J is TRBJ1-5; 9 nucleotides line up with TRBD1. Unmatched junction bases numbered 8, after V lost 4 bases and J lost 6 bases. Germline assignment: CDR1 SGHTS and CDR2 YDEGEE. There are 15 residues in the CDR3. The CDR3 sequence: CASSSGQGLPQPQHF. For the CDR3, the DNA is TGTGCCAGCAGCAGCGGACAGGGGTTACCTCAGCCCCAGCATTTT.

The chain combines TRBV18 with TRBJ1-3; D might be TRBD1 (5 bases). Between the trimmed V and J ends, which lost 5 bases and 2 bases, there was a span of 13 bases. The CDR3 has 15 amino acids. From germline, CDR1 is KGHSH and CDR2 LQKENI. DNA of the CDR3: TGTGCCAGCTCAGGTGGCAGGGACGCTGGAAACACCATATATTTT. Its translation: CASSGGRDAGNTIYF.

V gene TRBV18 combines with J gene TRBJ2-2; TRBD1 matches 7 bases. The germline V gene encodes CDR1 KGHSH and CDR2 LQKENI. The CDR3 has 16 residues. Trimming removed 0 bases from V and 7 bases from J; junction bases left unmatched: 8. CDR3 region: CASSPPVTGIGGELFF. CDR3 DNA: TGTGCCAGCTCACCACCGGTGACAGGGATTGGCGGGGAGCTGTTTTTT.

In its sample, this clone was seen once. The chain carries TRBV5-1 and TRBJ1-2; 7 bases are shared with TRBD1. The CDR3 covers 15 residues. Germline values: CDR1 SGHRS, CDR2 YFSETQ. The V gene end was trimmed by 4 bases and the J gene end by 7 bases; junction bases not matched to a gene: 13. The CDR3 DNA is TGCGCCAGCAGCCTCAATACAGGGGACGGGGTTGGCTACACCTTC. Its translation: CASSLNTGDGVGYTF.

The chain carries TRBV9 and TRBJ2-1, with 7 bases fitting TRBD2. The length of the CDR3 is 16 residues. V dropped 0 bases and J dropped 5; count of bases not matched to a gene: 8. From germline, CDR1 is SGDLS and CDR2 YYNGEE. For the CDR3, the DNA is TGTGCCAGCAGCGTAGCTGGCGGGGGAGCCCACAATGAGCAGTTCTTC. Its translation is CASSVAGGGAHNEQFF.

This clone showed up just once. This chain links TRBV7-2 with TRBJ1-5, with D perhaps TRBD1 (6 bases). Trimming pared 6 bases from V and 9 bases from J, leaving 21 bases between. CDR1 is SGHTA, CDR2 FQGNSA, per germline. The CDR3 sequence is 15 residues long. The CDR3: CASRSDGGGLMPQHF. CDR3 in DNA: TGTGCCAGCAGGTCAGATGGGGGGGGCTTAATGCCCCAGCATTTT. The complete variable domain, with remaining parts taken from reference TRBV7-2 and TRBJ1-5, reads GAGVSQSPSNKVTEKGKDVELRCDPISGHTALYWYRQSLGQGLEFLIYFQGNSAPDKSGLPSDRFSAERTGGSVSTLTIQRTQQEDSAVYLCASRSDGGGLMPQHFGDGTRLSIL.